This T cell receptor beta chain stems from a study of human T cells and chemical hapten exposure. As the library was built, unique molecular identifiers were attached to individual cDNA molecules. Via MiXCR, TCRdb re-called the RACE reads, giving one row per CDR3 protein. The sample lists some 84,000 distinct CDR3 sequences; roughly a tenth were seen once. This clonotype showed up just a few times. This CDR3 region has 18 residues. Germline assignment: CDR1 LNHDA and CDR2 SQIVND (reference sequence). With V trimmed by 10 bases and J by 5 bases, 24 bases remained unmatched. The time point is: patch test 2, 6 weeks after DPC sensitization. Treatment: therapeutic diphenylcyclopropenone sensitization with weekly scalp DPC.

The receptor comes from a woman between 50 and 59 years old with alopecia areata. Some clones in this sample may be carry-over from other donors' samples. The source material was whole blood, sampled in connection with sensitization to the hapten diphenylcyclopropenone (DPC). This chain uses TRBV19 with TRBJ2-7; 9 nucleotides match TRBD2. CDR3 in amino acids: CATGLGLAGGPQGDEQYF. The CDR3 bases are TGTGCCACCGGCCTCGGGCTGGCGGGAGGGCCCCAAGGGGACGAGCAGTACTTC.